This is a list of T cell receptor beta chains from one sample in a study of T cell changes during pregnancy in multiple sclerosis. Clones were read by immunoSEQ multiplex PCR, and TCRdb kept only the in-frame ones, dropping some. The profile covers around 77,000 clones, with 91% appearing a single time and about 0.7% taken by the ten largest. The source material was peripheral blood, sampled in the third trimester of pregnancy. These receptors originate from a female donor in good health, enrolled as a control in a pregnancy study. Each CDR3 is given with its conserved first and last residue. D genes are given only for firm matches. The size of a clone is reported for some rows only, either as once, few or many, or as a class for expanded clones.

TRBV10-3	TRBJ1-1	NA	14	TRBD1	CAISAGQGRTEAFF	TGTGCCATCAGCGCGGGACAGGGTAGAACTGAAGCTTTCTTT
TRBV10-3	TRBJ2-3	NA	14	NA	CAISAGTSTDTQYF	TGTGCCATCAGTGCAGGAACTAGCACAGATACGCAGTATTTT
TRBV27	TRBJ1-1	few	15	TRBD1	CASSTLQGVYTEAFF	TGTGCCAGCAGTACCCTACAGGGGGTTTACACTGAAGCTTTCTTT
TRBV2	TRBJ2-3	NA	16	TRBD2	CASSLTSGGVSDTQYF	TGTGCCAGCAGCCTTACTAGCGGGGGTGTATCAGATACGCAGTATTTT
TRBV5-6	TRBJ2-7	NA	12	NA	CASSLLYYEQYF	TGTGCCAGCAGCTTGCTCTACTACGAGCAGTACTTC
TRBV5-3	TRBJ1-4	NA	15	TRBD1	CARSPYFLTGVKLFF	TGTGCCAGAAGCCCCTACTTCCTTACAGGGGTCAAACTGTTTTTT
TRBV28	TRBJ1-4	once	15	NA	CASSLSGSRNEKLFF	TGTGCCAGCAGCTTATCGGGATCGCGCAATGAAAAACTGTTTTTT
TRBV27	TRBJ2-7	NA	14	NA	CASSLSGVTYEQYF	TGTGCCAGCAGTTTATCAGGGGTTACCTACGAGCAGTACTTC
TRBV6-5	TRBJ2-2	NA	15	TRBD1	CASIRGQGYTGELFF	TGTGCCAGCATCCGGGGACAGGGCTACACCGGGGAGCTGTTTTTT
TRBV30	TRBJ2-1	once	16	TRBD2	CAWSQYSGYSYNEQFF	TGTGCCTGGAGCCAGTATAGCGGGTACTCCTACAATGAGCAGTTCTTC
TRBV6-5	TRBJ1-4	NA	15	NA	CASSHRQATNEKLFF	TGTGCCAGCAGTCATAGACAGGCAACTAATGAAAAACTGTTTTTT
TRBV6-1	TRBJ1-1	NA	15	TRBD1	CASSGTGAVKSEAFF	TGTGCCAGCAGTGGGACAGGGGCTGTCAAATCTGAAGCTTTCTTT
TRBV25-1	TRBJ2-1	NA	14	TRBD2	CASSEAGGRREQFF	TGTGCCAGCAGTGAAGCGGGGGGCCGGCGTGAGCAGTTCTTC
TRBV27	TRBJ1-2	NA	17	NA	CASSFRPVARSYYGYTF	TGTGCCAGCAGTTTTCGTCCAGTTGCCAGGTCGTACTATGGCTACACCTTC